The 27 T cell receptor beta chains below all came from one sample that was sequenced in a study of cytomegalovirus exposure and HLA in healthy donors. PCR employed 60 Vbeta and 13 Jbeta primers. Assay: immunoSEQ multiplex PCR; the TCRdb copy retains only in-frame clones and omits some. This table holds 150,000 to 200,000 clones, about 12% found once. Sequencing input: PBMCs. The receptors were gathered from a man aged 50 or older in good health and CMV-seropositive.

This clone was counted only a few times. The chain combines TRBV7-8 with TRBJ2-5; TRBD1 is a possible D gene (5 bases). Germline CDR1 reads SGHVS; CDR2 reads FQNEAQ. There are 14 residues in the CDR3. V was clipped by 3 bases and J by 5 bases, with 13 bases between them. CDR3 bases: TGTGCCAGCAGCTTTAGGCAGGGTTTGGAGACCCAGTACTTC. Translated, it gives CASSFRQGLETQYF.

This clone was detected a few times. The CDR3 sequence is CASSFAGTGNYEQYF. Here the CDR3 DNA reads TGTGCCAGCAGCTTTGCCGGGACAGGGAACTACGAGCAGTACTTC. This chain links TRBV7-9 with TRBJ2-7, with 9 positions matching TRBD1. After removal of 3 bases from V and 3 bases from J, the junction contained 6 bases not matched to a gene. Germline V gene sequence: CDR1 SEHNR, CDR2 FQNEAQ (reference sequence). The CDR3 is made up of 15 amino acids.

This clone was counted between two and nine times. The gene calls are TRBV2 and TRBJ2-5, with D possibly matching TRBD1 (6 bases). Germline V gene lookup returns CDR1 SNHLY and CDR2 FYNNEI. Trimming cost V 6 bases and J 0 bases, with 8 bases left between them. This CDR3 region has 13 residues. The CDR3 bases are TGTGCCAGCAGGAGGGACAACCAAGAGACCCAGTACTTC. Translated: CASRRDNQETQYF. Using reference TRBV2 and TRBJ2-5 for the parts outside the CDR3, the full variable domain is EPEVTQTPSHQVTQMGQEVILRCVPISNHLYFYWYRQILGQKVEFLVSFYNNEISEKSEIFDDQFSVERPDGSNFTLKIRSTKLEDSAMYFCASRRDNQETQYFGPGTRLLVL.

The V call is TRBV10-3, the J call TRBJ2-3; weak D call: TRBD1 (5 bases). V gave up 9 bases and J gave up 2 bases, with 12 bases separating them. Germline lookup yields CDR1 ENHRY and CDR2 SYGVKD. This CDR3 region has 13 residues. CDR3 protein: CAILTDHTDTQYF. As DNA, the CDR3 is TGTGCCATACTGACAGATCACACAGATACGCAGTATTTT.

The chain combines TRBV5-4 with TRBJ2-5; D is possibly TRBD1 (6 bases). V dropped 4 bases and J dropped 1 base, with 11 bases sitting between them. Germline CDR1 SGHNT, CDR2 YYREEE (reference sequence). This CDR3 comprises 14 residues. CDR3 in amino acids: CASSQGWRQETQYF. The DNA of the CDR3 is TGTGCCAGCAGCCAGGGGTGGCGCCAAGAGACCCAGTACTTC. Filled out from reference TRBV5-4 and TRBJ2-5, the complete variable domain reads ETGVTQSPTHLIKTRGQQVTLRCSSQSGHNTVSWYQQALGQGPQFIFQYYREEENGRGNFPPRFSGLQFPNYSSELNVNALELDDSALYLCASSQGWRQETQYFGPGTRLLVL.

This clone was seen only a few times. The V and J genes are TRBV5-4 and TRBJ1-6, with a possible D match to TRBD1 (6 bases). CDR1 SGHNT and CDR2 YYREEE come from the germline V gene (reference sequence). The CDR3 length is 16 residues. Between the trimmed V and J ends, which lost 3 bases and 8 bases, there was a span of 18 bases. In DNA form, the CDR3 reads TGTGCCAGCAGCTCGGGGGGCCGCTCCCGAGATTCACCCCTCCACTTT. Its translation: CASSSGGRSRDSPLHF.

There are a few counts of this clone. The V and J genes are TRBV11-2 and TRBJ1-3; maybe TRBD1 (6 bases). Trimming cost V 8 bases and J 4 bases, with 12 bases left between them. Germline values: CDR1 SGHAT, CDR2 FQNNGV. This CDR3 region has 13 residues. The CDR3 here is CASRQAAGNTIYF. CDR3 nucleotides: TGTGCCAGCCGACAGGCGGCGGGAAACACCATATATTTT.

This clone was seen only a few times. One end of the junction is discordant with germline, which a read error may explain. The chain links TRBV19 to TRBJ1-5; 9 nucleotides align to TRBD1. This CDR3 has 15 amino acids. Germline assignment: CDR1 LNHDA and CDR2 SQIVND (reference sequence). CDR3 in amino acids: CASSKGGQGGQPRHF. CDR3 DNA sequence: TGTGCCAGTAGTAAGGGGGGACAGGGAGGGCAGCCCCGGCATTTT.

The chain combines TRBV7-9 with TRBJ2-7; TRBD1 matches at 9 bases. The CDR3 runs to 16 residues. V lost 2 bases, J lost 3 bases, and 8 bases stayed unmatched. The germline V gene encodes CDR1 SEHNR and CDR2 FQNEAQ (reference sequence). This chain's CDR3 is CASSLRDRVRFYEQYV. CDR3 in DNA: TGTGCCAGCAGCTTACGGGACAGGGTCCGGTTCTACGAGCAGTACGTC.

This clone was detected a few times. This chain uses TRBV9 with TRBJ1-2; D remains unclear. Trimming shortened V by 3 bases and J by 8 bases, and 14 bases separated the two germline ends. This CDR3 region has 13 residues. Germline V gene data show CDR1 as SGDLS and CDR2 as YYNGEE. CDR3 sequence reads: CASSDRGLHGYTF. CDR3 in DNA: TGTGCCAGCAGCGACAGAGGGCTCCACGGCTACACCTTC.

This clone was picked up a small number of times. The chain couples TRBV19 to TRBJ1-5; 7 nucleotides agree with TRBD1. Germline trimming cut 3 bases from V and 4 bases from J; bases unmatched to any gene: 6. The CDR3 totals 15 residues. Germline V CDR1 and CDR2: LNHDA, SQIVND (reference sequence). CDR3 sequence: CASSMGTAKNQPQHF. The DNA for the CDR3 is TGTGCCAGTAGTATGGGGACAGCAAAGAATCAGCCCCAGCATTTT.

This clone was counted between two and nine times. The CDR3 DNA follows: TGTGCCAGTGGGGACAGGGGGACATCCTACGAGCAGTACTTC. Amino acids: CASGDRGTSYEQYF. V usage is TRBV2 and J usage is TRBJ2-7; 11 nucleotides line up with TRBD1. V shed 9 bases, J shed 1 base, and the junction held 5 bases outside the gene matches. Germline V gene sequence: CDR1 SNHLY, CDR2 FYNNEI. The length of the CDR3 is 14 residues.

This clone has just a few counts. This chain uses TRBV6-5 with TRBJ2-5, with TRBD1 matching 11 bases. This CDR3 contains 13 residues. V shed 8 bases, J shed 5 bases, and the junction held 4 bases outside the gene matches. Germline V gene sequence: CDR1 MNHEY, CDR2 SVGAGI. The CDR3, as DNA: TGTGCCAGCGGACAGGGGGCGTGGGAGACCCAGTACTTC. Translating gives CASGQGAWETQYF.

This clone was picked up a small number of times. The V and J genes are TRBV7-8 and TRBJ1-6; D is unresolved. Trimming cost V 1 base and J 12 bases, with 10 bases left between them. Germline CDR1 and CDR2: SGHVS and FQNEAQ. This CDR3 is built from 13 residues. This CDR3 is CASSLEPIGPLHF. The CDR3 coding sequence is TGTGCCAGCAGCTTAGAGCCTATCGGACCCCTCCACTTT.

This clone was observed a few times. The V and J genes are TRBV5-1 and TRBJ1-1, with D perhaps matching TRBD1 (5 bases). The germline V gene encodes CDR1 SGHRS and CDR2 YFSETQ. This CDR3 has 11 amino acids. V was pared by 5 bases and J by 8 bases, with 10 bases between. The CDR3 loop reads CASRMGPEAFF. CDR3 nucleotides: TGCGCCAGCAGAATGGGGCCCGAAGCTTTCTTT.

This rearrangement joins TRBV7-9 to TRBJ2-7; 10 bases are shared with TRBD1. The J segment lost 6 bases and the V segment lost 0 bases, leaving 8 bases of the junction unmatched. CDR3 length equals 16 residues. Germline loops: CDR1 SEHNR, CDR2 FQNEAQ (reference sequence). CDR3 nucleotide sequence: TGTGCCAGCAGCTTAGCCTCCGGGACAGGGGCCTCCGAGCAGTACTTC. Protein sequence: CASSLASGTGASEQYF. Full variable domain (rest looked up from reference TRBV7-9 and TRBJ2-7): DTGVSQNPRHKITKRGQNVTFRCDPISEHNRLYWYRQTLGQGPEFLTYFQNEAQLEKSRLLSDRFSAERPKGSFSTLEIQRTEQGDSAMYLCASSLASGTGASEQYFGPGTRLTVT.

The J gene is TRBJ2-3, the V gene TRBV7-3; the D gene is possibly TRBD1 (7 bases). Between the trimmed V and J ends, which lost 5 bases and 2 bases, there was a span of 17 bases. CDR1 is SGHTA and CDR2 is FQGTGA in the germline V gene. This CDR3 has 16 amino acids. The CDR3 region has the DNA TGTGCCAGCAGCCCAAGGGGGGACAGATTCACAGATACGCAGTATTTT. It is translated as CASSPRGDRFTDTQYF.

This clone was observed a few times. CDR3 DNA: TGTGCCAGCAGCTCGACAGGTAACGAGCAGTACTTC. This codes for CASSSTGNEQYF. The chain couples TRBV11-3 to TRBJ2-7, with a tentative D call TRBD1 (6 bases). V was pared by 4 bases and J by 5 bases, with 9 bases between. From germline, CDR1 is SGHNT and CDR2 YENEEA. CDR3 length: 12 amino acids.

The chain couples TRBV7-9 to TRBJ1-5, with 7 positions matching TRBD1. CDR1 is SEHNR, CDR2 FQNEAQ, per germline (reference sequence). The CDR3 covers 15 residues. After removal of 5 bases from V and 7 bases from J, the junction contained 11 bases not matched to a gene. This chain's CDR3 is CASSLDTGARQPQHF. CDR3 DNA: TGTGCCAGCAGCCTAGATACAGGGGCGAGGCAGCCCCAGCATTTT.

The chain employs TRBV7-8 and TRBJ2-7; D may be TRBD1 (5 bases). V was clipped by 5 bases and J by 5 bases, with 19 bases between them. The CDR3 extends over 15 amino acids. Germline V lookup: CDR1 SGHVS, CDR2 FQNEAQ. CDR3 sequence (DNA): TGTGCCAGCAGCGACCGTTGGGGCTATCGAGACGAGCAGTACTTC. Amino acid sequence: CASSDRWGYRDEQYF.

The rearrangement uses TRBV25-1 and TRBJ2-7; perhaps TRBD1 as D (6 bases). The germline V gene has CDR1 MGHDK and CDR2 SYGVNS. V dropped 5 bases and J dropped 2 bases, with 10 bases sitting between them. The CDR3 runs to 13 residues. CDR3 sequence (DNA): TGTGCCAGCAGTCCAAGGGACACCTACGAGCAGTACTTC. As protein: CASSPRDTYEQYF.

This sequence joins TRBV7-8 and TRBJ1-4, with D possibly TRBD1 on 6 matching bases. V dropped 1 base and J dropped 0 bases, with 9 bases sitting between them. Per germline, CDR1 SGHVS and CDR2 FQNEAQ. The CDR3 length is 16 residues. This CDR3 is CASSLGNRATNEKLFF. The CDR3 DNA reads TGTGCCAGCAGCTTAGGAAACAGGGCAACTAATGAAAAACTGTTTTTT. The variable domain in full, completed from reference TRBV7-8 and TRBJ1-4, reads GAGVSQSPRYKVAKRGQDVALRCDPISGHVSLFWYQQALGQGPEFLTYFQNEAQLDKSGLPSDRFFAERPEGSVSTLKIQRTQQEDSAVYLCASSLGNRATNEKLFFGSGTQLSVL.

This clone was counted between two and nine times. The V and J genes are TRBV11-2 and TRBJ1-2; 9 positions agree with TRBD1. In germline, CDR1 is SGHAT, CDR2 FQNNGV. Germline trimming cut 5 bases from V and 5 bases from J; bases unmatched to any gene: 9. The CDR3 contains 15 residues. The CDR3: CASSHPGTGNYGYTF. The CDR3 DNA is TGTGCCAGCAGCCATCCTGGGACAGGGAATTATGGCTACACCTTC.

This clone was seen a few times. The CDR3 reads CASSQTGGKAEAFF. The CDR3, as DNA: TGCGCCAGCAGCCAAACCGGGGGGAAGGCTGAAGCTTTCTTT. The chain links TRBV4-3 to TRBJ1-1; a weak D match, TRBD1 (5 bases). This CDR3 is built from 14 residues. CDR1 and CDR2 (germline): LGHNA, YSLEER. V was clipped by 2 bases and J by 6 bases, with 13 bases between them.

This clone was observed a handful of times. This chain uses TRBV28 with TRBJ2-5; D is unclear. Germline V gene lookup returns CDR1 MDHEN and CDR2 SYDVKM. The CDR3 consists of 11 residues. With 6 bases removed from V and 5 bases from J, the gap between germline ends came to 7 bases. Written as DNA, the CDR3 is TGTGCCAGCAGCCGAGCGGAGACCCAGTACTTC. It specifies CASSRAETQYF.

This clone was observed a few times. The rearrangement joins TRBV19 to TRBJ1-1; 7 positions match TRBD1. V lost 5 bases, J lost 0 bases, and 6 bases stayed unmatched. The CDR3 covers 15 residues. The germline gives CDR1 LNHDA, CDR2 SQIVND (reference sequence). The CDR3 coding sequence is TGTGCCAGTAGTCCCCAGGGACAGATGAACACTGAAGCTTTCTTT. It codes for CASSPQGQMNTEAFF.

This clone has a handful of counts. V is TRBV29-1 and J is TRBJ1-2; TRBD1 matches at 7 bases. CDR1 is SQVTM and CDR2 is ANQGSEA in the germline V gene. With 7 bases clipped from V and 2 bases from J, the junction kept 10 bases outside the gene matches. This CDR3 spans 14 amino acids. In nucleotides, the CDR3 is TGCAGCGCTGGGACAGTCAGACCGAACTATGGCTACACCTTC. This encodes CSAGTVRPNYGYTF.